A single sample is the source of the 30 T cell receptor beta chains below, sequenced in a study of circulating CD8 cells and anti-PD-1 response in melanoma. Four subsets defined by PD-1 and/or TIGIT were sorted from live CD3+CD8+TCRalphabeta+ cells. Each library started from about 15 ng of total RNA using the QIAseq Immune Repertoire TCR panel. MiXCR was run by TCRdb on the reads, yielding one entry per CDR3 protein. The repertoire holds some 690 distinct CDR3 sequences, less than 9.5% seen once, with 35% to 55% in the top ten. Sequences were derived from CD8+ T cells from PBMCs, sampled at baseline or after one month of anti-PD-1 therapy (not recorded which). The receptors were sampled from a human donor with melanoma.

This sequence joins TRBV7-9 and TRBJ1-1; 8 bases align to TRBD1. The CDR3 is 16 amino acids. V lost 6 bases, J lost 0 bases, and 9 bases stayed unmatched. Germline CDR1 reads SEHNR; CDR2 reads FQNEAQ (reference sequence). CDR3 sequence: CASRKQGAIVNTEAFF. CDR3 nucleotides: TGTGCCAGCAGGAAGCAGGGGGCGATTGTGAACACTGAAGCTTTCTTT.

The CDR3 DNA reads TGTGCCAGCAGCATCGGGGGAGGGCCCGCCGGCTACACCTTC. Its translation: CASSIGGGPAGYTF. The chain joins TRBV14 to TRBJ1-2; possible D gene TRBD1, 5 bases. Germline CDR1 and CDR2: SGHDN and FVKESK. With 5 bases removed from V and 8 bases from J, the gap between germline ends came to 18 bases. The CDR3 loop spans 14 amino acids.

This clonotype is classed as medium-sized. V usage is TRBV27 and J usage is TRBJ1-1; D unresolved. Germline CDR1 and CDR2: MNHEY and SMNVEV (reference sequence). Trimming took off 6 bases at V and 7 bases at J, with 9 bases between the two ends. This CDR3 comprises 11 residues. The CDR3 nucleotides read TGTGCCAGCAGCCAAGGCGGTGAAGCTTTCTTT. Protein sequence: CASSQGGEAFF.

Judged by abundance, this clonotype is medium-sized. V gene TRBV29-1 combines with J gene TRBJ1-2, with D possibly TRBD1 on 6 matching bases. CDR3 length: 18 amino acids. The germline V gene has CDR1 SQVTM and CDR2 ANQGSEA. V dropped 2 bases and J dropped 0 bases, with 22 bases sitting between them. CDR3 in amino acids: CSVENLVDSQFPNYGYTF. The CDR3 DNA reads TGCAGCGTTGAAAACCTGGTGGACAGCCAATTCCCTAACTATGGCTACACCTTC.

CDR3 amino acids: CASRIRGGGDEQFF. CDR3 nucleotide sequence: TGTGCCAGTAGAATAAGAGGAGGAGGGGATGAGCAGTTCTTC. The genes are TRBV19 and TRBJ2-1; a possible D gene is TRBD2 (6 bases). The CDR3 has 14 residues. V lost 6 bases and J lost 8, with 17 bases in between. CDR1 LNHDA and CDR2 SQIVND come from the germline V gene (reference sequence).

This clonotype is labeled medium-sized. The chain joins TRBV18 to TRBJ2-1; D is perhaps TRBD2 (6 bases). Deletions cut 0 bases from V and 9 bases from J, with 15 bases between. This CDR3 spans 15 amino acids. Germline V gene data show CDR1 as KGHSH and CDR2 as LQKENI. CDR3 nucleotide sequence: TGTGCCAGCTCACCACCGAACTTTATGGAGGGTGAGCAGTTCTTC. Translating it yields CASSPPNFMEGEQFF.

This clonotype was observed a handful of times. J is TRBJ2-2 and V is TRBV15; weak D call: TRBD2 (5 bases). CDR3 length equals 15 residues. V gave up 6 bases and J gave up 7 bases, with 18 bases separating them. Germline V CDR1 and CDR2: LNHNV, YYDKDF (reference sequence). For the CDR3, the DNA is TGTGCCACCAGTTACGGACTGGATTTGAGCGGGGAGCTGTTTTTT. Residues: CATSYGLDLSGELFF.

This clonotype is medium-sized in the sample. The chain employs TRBV2 and TRBJ2-2; D gene unclear. The CDR3 covers 16 residues. Germline CDR1 SNHLY, CDR2 FYNNEI. The germline V and J ends were trimmed by 2 bases and 0 bases, with 10 bases remaining between them. The CDR3 nucleotides read TGTGCCAGCAGTGAACTTCCCTCTACGAACACCGGGGAGCTGTTTTTT. Residues: CASSELPSTNTGELFF.

In regard to this clonotype: This sequence may be a read error, since a much larger clone differs from it by one base. The gene calls are TRBV28 and TRBJ2-7; D assignment may be TRBD1 or TRBD2 (5 bases each). This CDR3 is built from 16 residues. CDR1 MDHEN and CDR2 SYDVKM come from the germline V gene. The CDR3: CASSPLDLGVSYGQYF. DNA for the CDR3: TGTGCCAGCAGTCCTCTTGACCTGGGGGTTTCCTACGGGCAGTACTTC.

The J gene is TRBJ1-5, the V gene TRBV6-5; 8 bases are shared with TRBD1. Per germline, CDR1 MNHEY and CDR2 SVGAGI. The CDR3 sequence is 15 residues long. The J segment lost 7 bases and the V segment lost 6 bases, leaving 11 bases of the junction unmatched. CDR3 loop: CASSPGTGQGQPQHF. The CDR3 DNA sequence: TGTGCCAGCAGCCCAGGGACAGGCCAGGGGCAGCCCCAGCATTTT.

J is TRBJ2-7 and V is TRBV5-6; the D is unclear. Germline V gene lookup returns CDR1 SGHDT and CDR2 YYEEEE. The CDR3 is 12 amino acids. The ends were cut back, 2 bases at V and 6 bases at J, with 9 bases in the middle. The chain's CDR3 is CASSFQSTEQYF. The DNA of the CDR3 is TGTGCCAGCAGCTTTCAGAGCACCGAGCAGTACTTC.

In its sample, this clonotype is large (0.1 to 1%). The chain joins TRBV29-1 to TRBJ2-3; maybe TRBD2 (7 bases). Germline V gives CDR1 SQVTM, CDR2 ANQGSEA. V was cut by 0 bases and J by 2 bases, with 15 bases left in between. This CDR3 comprises 16 residues. For the CDR3, the DNA is TGCAGCGTTGAAGATCCCCCGGGGGGCTACACAGATACGCAGTATTTT. It encodes CSVEDPPGGYTDTQYF.

A few counts support this clonotype. The rearrangement links TRBV20-1 to TRBJ2-7, with D possibly being TRBD1 or TRBD2 (5 bases each). Germline CDR1 and CDR2: DFQATT and SNEGSKA (reference sequence). The ends were cut back, 5 bases at V and 2 bases at J, with 7 bases in the middle. CDR3 length: 11 residues. CDR3 residues: CSAPGPYEQYF. Here the CDR3 DNA reads TGCAGTGCTCCGGGACCCTACGAGCAGTACTTC.

This clonotype was counted a few times. The genes are TRBV21-1 and TRBJ2-1; whether TRBD2, the table's D call, matches the DNA was not checked. TRBV21-1 is an annotated pseudogene. The CDR3 is 16 residues long. The CDR3 bases are TGTGCCAGCAGCAAAAATTCTAGCGGGGGGAACGATGAGCAGTTCTTC. Translation: CASSKNSSGGNDEQFF.

This clonotype ranks as large. The rearrangement links TRBV27 to TRBJ1-1, with D uncertain. Trimming pared 6 bases from V and 1 base from J, leaving 6 bases between. The V gene's germline CDR1 is MNHEY and CDR2 SMNVEV (reference sequence). The CDR3 runs to 12 residues. CDR3 in DNA: TGTGCCAGCAGAAAGGGGAACACTGAAGCTTTCTTT. This encodes CASRKGNTEAFF.

This chain links TRBV2 with TRBJ1-4; a possible D gene is TRBD1 (5 bases). Germline V lookup: CDR1 SNHLY, CDR2 FYNNEI. This CDR3 comprises 14 residues. In nucleotides, the CDR3 is TGTGCTAACAGTGATCCCAGGGAAAATGAAAAACTGTTTTTT. This sequence encodes CANSDPRENEKLFF.

This clonotype was counted a few times. The chain joins TRBV12-3 or TRBV12-4 to TRBJ2-6; D uncertain. V was cut by 5 bases and J by 3 bases, with 5 bases left in between. The CDR3 has 13 residues. The CDR3 reads CASSGDGANVLTF. The CDR3, as DNA: TGTGCCAGCAGTGGGGATGGGGCCAACGTCCTGACTTTC.

The genes are TRBV28 and TRBJ2-7; D ambiguous. The CDR3 is 12 amino acids. Germline loops: CDR1 MDHEN, CDR2 SYDVKM. V was cut by 5 bases and J by 4 bases, with 9 bases left in between. CDR3 sequence (DNA): TGTGCCAGCAGTCCAGGCCAATACGAGCAGTACTTC. This encodes CASSPGQYEQYF. Together with reference TRBV28 and TRBJ2-7, the CDR3 gives the full variable domain: DVKVTQSSRYLVKRTGEKVFLECVQDMDHENMFWYRQDPGLGLRLIYFSYDVKMKEKGDIPEGYSVSREKKERFSLILESASTNQTSMYLCASSPGQYEQYFGPGTRLTVT.

By share, this clonotype ranks as large (0.1 to 1%). The chain links TRBV2 to TRBJ1-4; a possible D gene is TRBD1 (5 bases). The V end lost 3 bases, the J end lost 5 bases, and 10 bases lay between the germline ends. The CDR3 contains 14 residues. Germline-derived CDR1 and CDR2 are SNHLY and FYNNEI. This CDR3 is CASSDPRENEKLFF. The CDR3 nucleotides are TGTGCCAGCAGTGATCCCAGGGAAAATGAAAAACTGTTTTTT.

In this sample, this clonotype is medium-sized. V gene TRBV9 combines with J gene TRBJ2-7; the D gene is possibly TRBD1 (6 bases). The CDR3 has 15 amino acids. CDR1 is SGDLS and CDR2 is YYNGEE in the germline V gene. Between the trimmed V and J ends, which lost 0 bases and 2 bases, there was a span of 12 bases. Here the CDR3 DNA reads TGTGCCAGCAGCGTAGGCCCAGGGGCCACCTACGAGCAGTACTTC. Translation: CASSVGPGATYEQYF.

This clonotype was seen only a few times. V and J are TRBV5-4 and TRBJ2-7; D gene uncertain. The CDR3 spans 13 residues. Germline V gives CDR1 SGHNT, CDR2 YYREEE (reference sequence). V was clipped by 2 bases and J by 1 base, with 7 bases between them. In DNA form, the CDR3 reads TGTGCCAGCAGCTTAGATAGGTCCTACGAGCAGTACTTC. It codes for CASSLDRSYEQYF.

This clonotype is categorized as medium-sized. The chain's CDR3 is CASSLSGSVGVEAFF. CDR3 bases: TGTGCCAGCAGTTTATCGGGGTCTGTGGGGGTTGAAGCTTTCTTT. This chain connects TRBV27 to TRBJ1-1; D is possibly TRBD1 (5 bases). V lost 0 bases, J lost 7 bases, and 15 bases lay in between. CDR3 length: 15 residues. Germline V gene data show CDR1 as MNHEY and CDR2 as SMNVEV (reference sequence).

There are a few counts of this clonotype. DNA of the CDR3: TGTGCCAGTAGTAGAGAGCGGGGGAGGGCTAGCACAGATACGCAGTATTTT. As protein: CASSRERGRASTDTQYF. This sequence joins TRBV19 and TRBJ2-3; 8 bases map to TRBD2. This CDR3 spans 17 amino acids. The germline gives CDR1 LNHDA, CDR2 SQIVND (reference sequence). V was pared by 4 bases and J by 0 bases, with 9 bases of the junction left unmatched.

This clonotype is large. CDR3 protein: CASSLQDNEQFF. CDR3 sequence (DNA): TGTGCCAGCAGCTTACAGGACAATGAGCAGTTCTTC. This chain uses TRBV7-9 with TRBJ2-1; the D is unclear. The CDR3 runs to 12 residues. The germline gives CDR1 SEHNR, CDR2 FQNEAQ (reference sequence). V lost 2 bases, J lost 5 bases, and 4 bases lay in between. The full variable domain, completed using reference TRBV7-9 and TRBJ2-1, is DTGVSQNPRHKITKRGQNVTFRCDPISEHNRLYWYRQTLGQGPEFLTYFQNEAQLEKSRLLSDRFSAERPKGSFSTLEIQRTEQGDSAMYLCASSLQDNEQFFGPGTRLTVL.

The DNA for the CDR3 is TGCGCCAGCAGCCAGGAGGACGGTGATCAGCCCCAGCATTTT. Translating gives CASSQEDGDQPQHF. The gene calls are TRBV4-3 and TRBJ1-5; D gene uncertain. From germline, CDR1 is LGHNA and CDR2 YSLEER. Trimming pared 3 bases from V and 5 bases from J, leaving 11 bases between. CDR3 length: 14 residues.

The chain employs TRBV27 and TRBJ2-3; TRBD2 matches 9 bases. J lost 3 bases, V lost 2 bases, and 6 bases had no gene match. This CDR3 region has 16 residues. CDR1 and CDR2 from the germline V gene are MNHEY and SMNVEV (reference sequence). CDR3 bases: TGTGCCAGCAGTTTACGGGCTAGCGGGGCAACAGATACGCAGTATTTT. Amino acids: CASSLRASGATDTQYF.

This clonotype ranks as medium-sized. The chain employs TRBV19 and TRBJ2-2; 7 positions agree with TRBD2. CDR1 and CDR2 (germline): LNHDA, SQIVND (reference sequence). V trimming: 1 base; J trimming: 6 bases; junction bases outside the gene matches: 2. There are 14 residues in the CDR3. CDR3 region: CASSIGGGPGELFF. CDR3 coding DNA: TGTGCCAGTAGTATAGGGGGAGGGCCCGGGGAGCTGTTTTTT.

The chain joins TRBV29-1 to TRBJ2-3; TRBD1 aligns across 7 bases. Per the germline V gene, CDR1 is SQVTM and CDR2 is ANQGSEA. V trimming: 3 bases; J trimming: 0 bases; junction bases outside the gene matches: 3. This CDR3 comprises 14 residues. The DNA of the CDR3 is TGCAGCGTTGAGGGGACAGCTAGCACAGATACGCAGTATTTT. Translating it yields CSVEGTASTDTQYF.

This clonotype has only a few counts. V is TRBV9 and J is TRBJ2-7; D gene unclear. V lost 2 bases to trimming and J lost 0 bases, with 12 bases between them. The CDR3 has 15 residues. Germline-derived CDR1 and CDR2 are SGDLS and YYNGEE. CDR3 in DNA: TGTGCCAGCAGCGTCGGGTGGGTCAGCTCCTACGAGCAGTACTTC. Its protein product is CASSVGWVSSYEQYF.

The chain employs TRBV2 and TRBJ2-5, with TRBD2 identical over 13 bases. CDR1 SNHLY and CDR2 FYNNEI come from the germline V gene. The CDR3 loop spans 21 amino acids. The trim removed 4 bases at V and 6 bases at J, leaving 23 bases unmatched. CDR3 nucleotide sequence: TGTGCCAGCAGTGGCCTCCCACGACTAGCGGGGGGCCACCCCTCTAAGCAGACCCAGTACTTC. Its protein is CASSGLPRLAGGHPSKQTQYF.